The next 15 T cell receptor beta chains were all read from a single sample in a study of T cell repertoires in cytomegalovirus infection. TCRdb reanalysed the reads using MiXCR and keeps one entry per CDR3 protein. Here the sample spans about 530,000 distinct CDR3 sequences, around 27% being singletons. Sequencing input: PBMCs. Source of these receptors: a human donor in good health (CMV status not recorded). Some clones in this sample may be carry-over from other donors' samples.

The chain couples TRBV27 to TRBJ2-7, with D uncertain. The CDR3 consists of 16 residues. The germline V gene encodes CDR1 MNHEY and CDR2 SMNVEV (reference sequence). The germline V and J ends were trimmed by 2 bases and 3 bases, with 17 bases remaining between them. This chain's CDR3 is CASSLTGVSWVYEQYF. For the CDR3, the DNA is TGTGCCAGCAGTTTAACGGGTGTGAGTTGGGTCTACGAGCAGTACTTC.

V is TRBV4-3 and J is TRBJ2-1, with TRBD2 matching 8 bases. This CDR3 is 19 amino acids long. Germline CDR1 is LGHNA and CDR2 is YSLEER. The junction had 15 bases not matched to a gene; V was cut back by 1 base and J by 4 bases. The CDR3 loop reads CASSQVGTSGPSWYNEQFF. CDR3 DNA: TGCGCCAGCAGCCAAGTAGGAACTAGCGGACCCTCATGGTACAATGAGCAGTTCTTC.

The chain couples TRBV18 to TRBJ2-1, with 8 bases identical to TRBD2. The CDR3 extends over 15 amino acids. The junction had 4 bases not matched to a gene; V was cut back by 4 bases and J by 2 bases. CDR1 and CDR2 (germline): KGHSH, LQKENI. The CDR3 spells CASSHPGLAYNEQFF. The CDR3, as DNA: TGTGCCAGCTCACACCCGGGACTAGCCTACAATGAGCAGTTCTTC.

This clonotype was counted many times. DNA of the CDR3: TGTGCCAGCAGCTCCCCCCGGTGGAACGAAGCTTTCTTT. Translated: CASSSPRWNEAFF. The rearrangement uses TRBV7-2 and TRBJ1-1; no reliable D call. V was cut by 4 bases and J by 8 bases, with 14 bases left in between. From germline, CDR1 is SGHTA and CDR2 FQGNSA. CDR3 length: 13 amino acids.

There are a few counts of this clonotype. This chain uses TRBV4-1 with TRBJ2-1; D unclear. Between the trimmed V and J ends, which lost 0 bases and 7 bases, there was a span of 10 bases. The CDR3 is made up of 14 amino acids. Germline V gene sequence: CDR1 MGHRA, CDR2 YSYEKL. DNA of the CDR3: TGCGCCAGCAGCCAAGATTTCACCTTTAATGAGCAGTTCTTC. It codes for CASSQDFTFNEQFF.

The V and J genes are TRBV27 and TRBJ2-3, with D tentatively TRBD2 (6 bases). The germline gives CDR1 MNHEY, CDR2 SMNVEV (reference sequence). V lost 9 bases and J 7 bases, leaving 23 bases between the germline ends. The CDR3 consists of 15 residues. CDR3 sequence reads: CASVPTTSPPYTQYF. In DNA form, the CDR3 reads TGTGCCAGTGTCCCCACAACTAGCCCCCCTTATACGCAGTATTTT.

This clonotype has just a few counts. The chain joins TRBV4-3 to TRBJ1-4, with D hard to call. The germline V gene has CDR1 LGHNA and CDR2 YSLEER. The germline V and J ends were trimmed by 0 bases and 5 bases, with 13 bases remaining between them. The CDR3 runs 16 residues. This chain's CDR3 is CASSQDTPRWNEKLFF. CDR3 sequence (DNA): TGCGCCAGCAGCCAAGATACCCCCAGGTGGAATGAAAAACTGTTTTTT.

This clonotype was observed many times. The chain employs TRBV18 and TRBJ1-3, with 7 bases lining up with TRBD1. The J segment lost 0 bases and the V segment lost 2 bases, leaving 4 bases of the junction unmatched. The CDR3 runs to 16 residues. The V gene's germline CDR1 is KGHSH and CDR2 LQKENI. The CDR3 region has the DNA TGTGCCAGCTCACCATGGGACAGCAGCTCTGGAAACACCATATATTTT. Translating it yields CASSPWDSSSGNTIYF.

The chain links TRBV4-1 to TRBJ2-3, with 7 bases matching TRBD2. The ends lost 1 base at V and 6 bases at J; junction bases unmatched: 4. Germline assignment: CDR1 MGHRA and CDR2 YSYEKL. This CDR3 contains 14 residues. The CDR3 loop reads CASSQVGDYDTQYF. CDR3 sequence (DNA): TGCGCCAGCAGCCAAGTGGGGGACTACGATACGCAGTATTTT.

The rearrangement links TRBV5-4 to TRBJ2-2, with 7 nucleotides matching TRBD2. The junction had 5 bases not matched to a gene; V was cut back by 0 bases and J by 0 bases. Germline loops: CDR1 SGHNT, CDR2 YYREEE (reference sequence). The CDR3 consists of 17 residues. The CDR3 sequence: CASSLELAGANTGELFF. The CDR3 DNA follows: TGTGCCAGCAGCTTGGAATTGGCGGGGGCGAACACCGGGGAGCTGTTTTTT.

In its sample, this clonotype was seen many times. DNA of the CDR3: TGTGCCAGCAGCTTAGCAGGGGGCGAAGCTTTCTTT. Amino acid sequence: CASSLAGGEAFF. The chain links TRBV7-9 to TRBJ1-1; TRBD1 aligns across 7 bases. The germline CDR1 and CDR2 sequences are SEHNR and FQNEAQ (reference sequence). V trimming: 0 bases; J trimming: 8 bases; junction bases outside the gene matches: 0. The CDR3 sequence is 12 residues long.

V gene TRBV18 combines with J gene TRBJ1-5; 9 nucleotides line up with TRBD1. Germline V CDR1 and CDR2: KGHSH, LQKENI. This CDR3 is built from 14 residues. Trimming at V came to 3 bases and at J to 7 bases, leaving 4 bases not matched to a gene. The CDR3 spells CASSPGDRVQPQHF. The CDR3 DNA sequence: TGTGCCAGCTCACCCGGGGACAGGGTACAGCCCCAGCATTTT.

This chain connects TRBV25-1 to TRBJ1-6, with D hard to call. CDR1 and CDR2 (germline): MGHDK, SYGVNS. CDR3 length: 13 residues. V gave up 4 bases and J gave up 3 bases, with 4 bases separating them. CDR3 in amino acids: CASSGGYNSPLHF. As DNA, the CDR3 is TGTGCCAGCAGTGGGGGCTATAATTCACCCCTCCACTTT.

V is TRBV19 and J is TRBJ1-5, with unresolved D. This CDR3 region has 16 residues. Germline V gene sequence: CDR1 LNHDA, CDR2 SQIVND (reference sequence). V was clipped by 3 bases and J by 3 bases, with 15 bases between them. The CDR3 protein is CASSIPFEEINQPQHF. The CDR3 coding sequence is TGTGCCAGTAGTATCCCATTCGAGGAGATCAATCAGCCCCAGCATTTT.

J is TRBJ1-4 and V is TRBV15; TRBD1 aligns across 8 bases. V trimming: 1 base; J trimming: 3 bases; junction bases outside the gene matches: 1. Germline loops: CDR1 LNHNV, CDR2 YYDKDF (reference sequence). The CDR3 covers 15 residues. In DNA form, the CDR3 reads TGTGCCACCAGCAGAGCGGGACAGGCTAATGAAAAACTGTTTTTT. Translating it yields CATSRAGQANEKLFF. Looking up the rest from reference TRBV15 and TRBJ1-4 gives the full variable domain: DAMVIQNPRYQVTQFGKPVTLSCSQTLNHNVMYWYQQKSSQAPKLLFHYYDKDFNNEADTPDNFQSRRPNTSFCFLDIRSPGLGDTAMYLCATSRAGQANEKLFFGSGTQLSVL.